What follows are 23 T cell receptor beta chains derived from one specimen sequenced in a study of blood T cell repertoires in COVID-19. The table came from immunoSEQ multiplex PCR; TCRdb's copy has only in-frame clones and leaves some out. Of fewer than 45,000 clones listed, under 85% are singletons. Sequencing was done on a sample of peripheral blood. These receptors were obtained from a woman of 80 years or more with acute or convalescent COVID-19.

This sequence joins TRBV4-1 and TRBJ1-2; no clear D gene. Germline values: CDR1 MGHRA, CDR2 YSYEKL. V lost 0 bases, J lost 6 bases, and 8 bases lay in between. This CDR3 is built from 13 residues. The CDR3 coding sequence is TGCGCCAGCAGCCAAGATCAAATTGATGGCTACACCTTC. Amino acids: CASSQDQIDGYTF.

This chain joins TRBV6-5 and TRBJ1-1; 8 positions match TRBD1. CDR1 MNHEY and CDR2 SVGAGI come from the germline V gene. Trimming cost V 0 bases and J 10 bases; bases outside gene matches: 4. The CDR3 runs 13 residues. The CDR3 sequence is CASSYSTGERAFF. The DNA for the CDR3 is TGTGCCAGCAGTTACTCGACAGGGGAAAGAGCTTTCTTT.

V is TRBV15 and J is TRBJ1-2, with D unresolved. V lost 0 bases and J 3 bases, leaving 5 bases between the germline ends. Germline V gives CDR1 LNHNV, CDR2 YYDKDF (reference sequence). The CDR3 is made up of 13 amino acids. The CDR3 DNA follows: TGTGCCACCAGCAGAGATTTCGACTATGGCTACACCTTC. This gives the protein CATSRDFDYGYTF. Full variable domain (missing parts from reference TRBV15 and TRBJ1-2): DAMVIQNPRYQVTQFGKPVTLSCSQTLNHNVMYWYQQKSSQAPKLLFHYYDKDFNNEADTPDNFQSRRPNTSFCFLDIRSPGLGDTAMYLCATSRDFDYGYTFGSGTRLTVV.

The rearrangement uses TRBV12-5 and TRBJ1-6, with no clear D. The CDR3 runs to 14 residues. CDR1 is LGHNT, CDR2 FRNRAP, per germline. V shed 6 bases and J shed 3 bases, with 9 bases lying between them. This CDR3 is CASGAGVYNSPLHF. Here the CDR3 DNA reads TGTGCTAGTGGCGCGGGCGTCTATAATTCACCCCTCCACTTT.

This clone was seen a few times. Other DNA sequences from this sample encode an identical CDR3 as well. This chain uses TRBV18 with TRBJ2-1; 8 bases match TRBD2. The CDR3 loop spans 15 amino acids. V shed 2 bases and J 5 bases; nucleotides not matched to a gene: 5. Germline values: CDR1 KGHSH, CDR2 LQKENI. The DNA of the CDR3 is TGTGCCAGCTCACCAGGCCTAGCGGGTAACAATGAGCAGTTCTTC. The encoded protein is CASSPGLAGNNEQFF.

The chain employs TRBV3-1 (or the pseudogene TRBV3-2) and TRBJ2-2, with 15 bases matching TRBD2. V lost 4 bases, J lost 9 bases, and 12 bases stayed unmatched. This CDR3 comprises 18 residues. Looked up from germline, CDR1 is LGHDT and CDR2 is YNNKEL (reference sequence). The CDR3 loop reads CASSRKAGGLAGGWELFF. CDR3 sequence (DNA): TGTGCCAGCAGCCGAAAAGCCGGGGGACTAGCGGGAGGCTGGGAGCTGTTTTTT.

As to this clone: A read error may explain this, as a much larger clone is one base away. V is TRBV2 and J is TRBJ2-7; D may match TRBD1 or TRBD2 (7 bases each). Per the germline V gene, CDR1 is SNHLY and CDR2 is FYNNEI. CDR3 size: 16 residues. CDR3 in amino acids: CARRGGQRVGSYEQYF. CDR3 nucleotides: TGTGCCCGCAGGGGGGGGCAACGGGTGGGCTCCTACGAGCAGTACTTC.

CDR3 sequence (DNA): TGCAGCGCCGTGACAGCCTACGAGCAGTACTTC. Residues: CSAVTAYEQYF. This sequence joins TRBV29-1 and TRBJ2-7, with D perhaps matching TRBD1 (5 bases). V was clipped by 7 bases and J by 2 bases, with 9 bases between them. The CDR3 totals 11 residues. The germline V gene encodes CDR1 SQVTM and CDR2 ANQGSEA.

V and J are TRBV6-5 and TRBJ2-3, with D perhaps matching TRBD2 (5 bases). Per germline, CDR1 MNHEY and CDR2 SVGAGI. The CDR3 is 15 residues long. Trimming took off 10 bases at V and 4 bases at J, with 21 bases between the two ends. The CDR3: CATKRKPEGADTQYF. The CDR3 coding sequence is TGTGCCACCAAGAGGAAACCTGAGGGAGCAGATACGCAGTATTTT.

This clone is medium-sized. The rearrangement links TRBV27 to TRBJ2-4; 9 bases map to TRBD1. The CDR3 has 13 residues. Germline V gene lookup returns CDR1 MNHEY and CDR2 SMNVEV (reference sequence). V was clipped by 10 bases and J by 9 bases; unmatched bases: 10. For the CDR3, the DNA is TGTGCCACCCGGACAGGGGCGATTGGCATTCAGTACTTC. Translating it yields CATRTGAIGIQYF.

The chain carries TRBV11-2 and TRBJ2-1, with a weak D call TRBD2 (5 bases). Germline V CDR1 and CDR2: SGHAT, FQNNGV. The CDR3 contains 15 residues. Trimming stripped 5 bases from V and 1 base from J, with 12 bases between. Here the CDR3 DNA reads TGTGCCAGCAGCCCCTTATCGGGATCCTACAATGAGCAGTTCTTC. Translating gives CASSPLSGSYNEQFF.

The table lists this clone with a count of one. CDR3 loop: CASRGGGSGEQFF. The CDR3, as DNA: TGCGCCAGCAGGGGAGGCGGGAGTGGTGAGCAGTTCTTC. This rearrangement joins TRBV5-1 to TRBJ2-1; 7 bases are shared with TRBD2. The CDR3 is 13 amino acids. V lost 5 bases and J lost 9; bases outside the gene matches: 8. From germline, CDR1 is SGHRS and CDR2 YFSETQ.

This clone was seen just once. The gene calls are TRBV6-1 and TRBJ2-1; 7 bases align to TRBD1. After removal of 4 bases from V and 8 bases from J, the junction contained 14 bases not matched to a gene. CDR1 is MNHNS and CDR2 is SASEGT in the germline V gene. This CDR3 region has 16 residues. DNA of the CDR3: TGTGCCAGCAGTGGAATACAGGGGAACGGGGTGCATGAGCAGTTCTTC. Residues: CASSGIQGNGVHEQFF.

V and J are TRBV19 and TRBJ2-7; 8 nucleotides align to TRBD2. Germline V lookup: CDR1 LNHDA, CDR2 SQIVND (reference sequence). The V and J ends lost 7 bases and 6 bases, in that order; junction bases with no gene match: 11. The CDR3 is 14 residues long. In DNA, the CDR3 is TGTGCCAGTAACCGGGGGGGCGGGACCCCCGAGCAGTACTTC. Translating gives CASNRGGGTPEQYF.

Here the CDR3 DNA reads TGTGCCAGCAGCTTTGGGACTAGTACCACCGGGGAGCTGTTTTTT. Translating it yields CASSFGTSTTGELFF. V is TRBV5-4 and J is TRBJ2-2; TRBD2 matches at 8 bases. This CDR3 has 15 amino acids. The ends lost 2 bases at V and 4 bases at J; junction bases unmatched: 4. Germline V lookup: CDR1 SGHNT, CDR2 YYREEE (reference sequence).

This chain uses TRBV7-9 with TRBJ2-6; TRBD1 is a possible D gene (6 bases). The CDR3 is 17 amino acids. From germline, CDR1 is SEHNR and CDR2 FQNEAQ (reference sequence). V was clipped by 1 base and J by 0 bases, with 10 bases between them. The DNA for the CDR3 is TGTGCCAGCAGCTTAGGGGGACACGGCTCTGGGGCCAACGTCCTGACTTTC. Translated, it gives CASSLGGHGSGANVLTF.

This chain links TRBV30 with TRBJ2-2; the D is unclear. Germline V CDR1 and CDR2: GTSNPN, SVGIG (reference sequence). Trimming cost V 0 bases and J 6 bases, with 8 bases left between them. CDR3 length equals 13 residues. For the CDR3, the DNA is TGTGCCTGGAGTGTATTGGCCGCCGGGGAGCTGTTTTTT. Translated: CAWSVLAAGELFF.

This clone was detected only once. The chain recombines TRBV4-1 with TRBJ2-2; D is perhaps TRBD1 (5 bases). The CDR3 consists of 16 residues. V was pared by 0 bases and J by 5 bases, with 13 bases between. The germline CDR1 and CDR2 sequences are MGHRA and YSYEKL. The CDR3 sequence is CASSQDSRGNTGELFF. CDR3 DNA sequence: TGCGCCAGCAGCCAAGATTCTAGGGGAAATACCGGGGAGCTGTTTTTT.

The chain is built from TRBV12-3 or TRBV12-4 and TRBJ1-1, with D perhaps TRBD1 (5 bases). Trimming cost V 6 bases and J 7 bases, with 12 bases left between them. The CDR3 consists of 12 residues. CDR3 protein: CASSPGQGEAFF. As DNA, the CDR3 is TGTGCCAGCAGCCCAGGACAAGGTGAAGCTTTCTTT.

CDR3 protein: CASMGEGGQETQYF. In nucleotides, the CDR3 is TGTGCCAGCATGGGGGAGGGGGGACAAGAGACCCAGTACTTC. J is TRBJ2-5 and V is TRBV28; TRBD2 is a possible D gene (7 bases). Trimming took off 7 bases at V and 2 bases at J, with 14 bases between the two ends. From germline, CDR1 is MDHEN and CDR2 SYDVKM. The CDR3 runs to 14 residues.

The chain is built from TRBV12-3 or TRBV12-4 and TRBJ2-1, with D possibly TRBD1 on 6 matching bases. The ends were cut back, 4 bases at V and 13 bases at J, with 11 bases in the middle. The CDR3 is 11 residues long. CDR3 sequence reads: CASSYRQVQFF. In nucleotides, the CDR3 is TGTGCCAGCAGTTACCGACAGGTACAGTTCTTC.

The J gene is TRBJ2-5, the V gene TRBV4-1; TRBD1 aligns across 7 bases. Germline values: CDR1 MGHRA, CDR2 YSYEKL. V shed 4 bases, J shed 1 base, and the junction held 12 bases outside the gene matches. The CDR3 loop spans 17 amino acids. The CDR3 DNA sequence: TGCGCCAGCAGCCCCCTAAAACCAGGACAGGTCCAAGAGACCCAGTACTTC. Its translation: CASSPLKPGQVQETQYF.

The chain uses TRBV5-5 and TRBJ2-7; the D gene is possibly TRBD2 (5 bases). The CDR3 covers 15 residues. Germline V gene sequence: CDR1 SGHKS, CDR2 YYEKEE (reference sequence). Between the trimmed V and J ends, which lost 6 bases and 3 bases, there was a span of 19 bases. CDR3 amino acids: CASTSNPAGLYEQYF. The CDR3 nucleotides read TGTGCCAGCACCTCAAACCCGGCAGGACTCTACGAGCAGTACTTC.